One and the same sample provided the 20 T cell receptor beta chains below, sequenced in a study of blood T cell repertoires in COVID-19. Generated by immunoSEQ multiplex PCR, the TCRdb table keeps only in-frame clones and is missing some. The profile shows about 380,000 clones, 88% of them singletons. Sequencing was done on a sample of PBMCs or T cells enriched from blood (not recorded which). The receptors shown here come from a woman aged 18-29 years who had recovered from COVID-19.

The CDR3 DNA reads as TGTGCCAGCAGCCACCGGGGGGGCTCCTACAATGAGCAGTTCTTC. Protein product: CASSHRGGSYNEQFF. The chain couples TRBV3-1 (or the pseudogene TRBV3-2) to TRBJ2-1; 8 bases line up with TRBD2. Germline lookup yields CDR1 LGHDT and CDR2 YNNKEL (reference sequence). The V segment lost 3 bases and the J segment 0 bases; nucleotides outside the gene matches: 1. The CDR3 consists of 15 residues.

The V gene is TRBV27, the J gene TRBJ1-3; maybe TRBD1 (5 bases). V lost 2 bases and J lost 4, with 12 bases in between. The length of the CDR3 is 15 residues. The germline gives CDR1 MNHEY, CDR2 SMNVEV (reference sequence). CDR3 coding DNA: TGTGCCAGCAGTTTAACGGCAGGGCGGGGAAACACCATATATTTT. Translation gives CASSLTAGRGNTIYF.

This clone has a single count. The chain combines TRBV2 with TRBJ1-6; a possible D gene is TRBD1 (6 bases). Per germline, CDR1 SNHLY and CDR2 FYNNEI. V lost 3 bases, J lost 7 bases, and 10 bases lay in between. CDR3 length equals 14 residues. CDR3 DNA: TGTGCCAGCAGTGATGGGGGGGCGAATTCACCCCTCCACTTT. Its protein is CASSDGGANSPLHF.

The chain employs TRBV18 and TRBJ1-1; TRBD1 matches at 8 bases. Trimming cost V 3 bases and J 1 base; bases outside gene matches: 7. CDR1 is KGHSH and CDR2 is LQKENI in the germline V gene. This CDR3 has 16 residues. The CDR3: CASSPTRTGTNTEAFF. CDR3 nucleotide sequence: TGTGCCAGCTCACCTACCAGGACAGGGACGAACACTGAAGCTTTCTTT. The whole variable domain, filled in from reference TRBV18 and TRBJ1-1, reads NAGVMQNPRHLVRRRGQEARLRCSPMKGHSHVYWYRQLPEEGLKFMVYLQKENIIDESGMPKERFSAEFPKEGPSILRIQQVVRGDSAAYFCASSPTRTGTNTEAFFGQGTRLTVV.

The CDR3 loop is CASRADEGAGEQYF. CDR3 nucleotides: TGTGCCAGCAGGGCGGATGAGGGGGCGGGCGAGCAGTACTTC. This chain joins TRBV2 and TRBJ2-7, with 7 bases that match TRBD1. V lost 6 bases, J lost 6 bases, and 11 bases stayed unmatched. Germline CDR1 SNHLY, CDR2 FYNNEI. This CDR3 has 14 amino acids.

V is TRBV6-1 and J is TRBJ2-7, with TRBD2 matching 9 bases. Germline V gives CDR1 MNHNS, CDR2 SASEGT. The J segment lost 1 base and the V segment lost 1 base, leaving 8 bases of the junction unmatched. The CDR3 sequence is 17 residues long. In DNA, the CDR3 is TGTGCCAGCAGTGAAGAGTGGGAGACTAGCGGTTCCTACGAGCAGTACTTC. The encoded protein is CASSEEWETSGSYEQYF.

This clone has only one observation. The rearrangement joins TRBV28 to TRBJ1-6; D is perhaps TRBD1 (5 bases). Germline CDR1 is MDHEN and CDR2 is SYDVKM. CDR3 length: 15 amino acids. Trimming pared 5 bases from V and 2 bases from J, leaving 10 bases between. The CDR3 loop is CASSPRTPYNSPLHF. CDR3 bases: TGTGCCAGCAGTCCACGGACACCCTATAATTCACCCCTCCACTTT.

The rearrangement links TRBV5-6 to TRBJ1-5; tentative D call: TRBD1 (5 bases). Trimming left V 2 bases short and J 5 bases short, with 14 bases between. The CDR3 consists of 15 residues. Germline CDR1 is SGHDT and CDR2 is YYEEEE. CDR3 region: CASSLRGTAHQPQHF. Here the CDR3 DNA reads TGTGCCAGCAGCTTACGTGGGACTGCCCATCAGCCCCAGCATTTT.

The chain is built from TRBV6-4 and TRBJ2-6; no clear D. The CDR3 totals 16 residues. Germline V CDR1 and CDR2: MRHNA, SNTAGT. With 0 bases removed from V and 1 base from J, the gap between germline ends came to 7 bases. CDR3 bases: TGTGCCAGCAGTGACTCGAGTGTTTCTGGGGCCAACGTCCTGACTTTC. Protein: CASSDSSVSGANVLTF.

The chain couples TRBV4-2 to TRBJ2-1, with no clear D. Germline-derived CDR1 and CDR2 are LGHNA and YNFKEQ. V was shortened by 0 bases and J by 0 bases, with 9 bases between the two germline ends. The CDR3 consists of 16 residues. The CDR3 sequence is CASSQEGTDSYNEQFF. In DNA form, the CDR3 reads TGTGCCAGCAGCCAAGAGGGCACCGACTCCTACAATGAGCAGTTCTTC.

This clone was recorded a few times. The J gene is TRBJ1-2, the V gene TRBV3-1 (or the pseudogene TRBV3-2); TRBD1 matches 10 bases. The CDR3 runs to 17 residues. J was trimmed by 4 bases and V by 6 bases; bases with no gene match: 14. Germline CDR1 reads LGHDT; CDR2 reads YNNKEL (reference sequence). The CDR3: CASSRLSGTGDFYGYTF. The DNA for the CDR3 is TGTGCCAGCAGTCGTCTCTCCGGGACAGGGGACTTCTATGGCTACACCTTC.

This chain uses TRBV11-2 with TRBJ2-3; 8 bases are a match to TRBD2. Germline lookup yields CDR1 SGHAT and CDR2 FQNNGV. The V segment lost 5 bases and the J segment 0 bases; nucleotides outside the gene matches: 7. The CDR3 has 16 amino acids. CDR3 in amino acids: CASSPSGGTSTDTQYF. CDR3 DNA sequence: TGTGCCAGCAGCCCGAGCGGGGGTACTAGCACAGATACGCAGTATTTT.

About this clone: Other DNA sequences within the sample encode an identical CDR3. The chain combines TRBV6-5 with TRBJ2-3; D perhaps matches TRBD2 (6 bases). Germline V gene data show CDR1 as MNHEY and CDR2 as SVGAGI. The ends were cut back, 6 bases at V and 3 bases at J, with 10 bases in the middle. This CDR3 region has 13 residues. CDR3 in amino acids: CASSRDFTDTQYF. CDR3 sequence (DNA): TGTGCCAGCAGCCGGGACTTTACAGATACGCAGTATTTT.

CDR3 region: CASSQESLTGEAFF. CDR3 DNA sequence: TGCGCCAGCAGCCAAGAGTCCCTGACAGGGGAAGCTTTCTTT. V and J are TRBV4-3 and TRBJ1-1, with 7 bases matching TRBD1. The CDR3 loop spans 14 amino acids. The junction had 6 bases not matched to a gene; V was cut back by 0 bases and J by 8 bases. Per germline, CDR1 LGHNA and CDR2 YSLEER.

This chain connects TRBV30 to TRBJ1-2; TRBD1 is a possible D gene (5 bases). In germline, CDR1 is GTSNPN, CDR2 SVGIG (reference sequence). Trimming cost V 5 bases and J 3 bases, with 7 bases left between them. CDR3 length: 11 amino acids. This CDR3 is CAWGADYGYTF. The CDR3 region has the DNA TGTGCCTGGGGGGCGGACTATGGCTACACCTTC.

CDR3 DNA sequence: TGTGCCAGCAGCGTGGGACAGGCTTCTTACGAGCAGTACTTC. It yields the protein CASSVGQASYEQYF. J is TRBJ2-7 and V is TRBV9; 8 bases align to TRBD1. The germline V gene has CDR1 SGDLS and CDR2 YYNGEE. This CDR3 has 14 residues. V gave up 2 bases and J gave up 4 bases; unmatched junction bases: 5.

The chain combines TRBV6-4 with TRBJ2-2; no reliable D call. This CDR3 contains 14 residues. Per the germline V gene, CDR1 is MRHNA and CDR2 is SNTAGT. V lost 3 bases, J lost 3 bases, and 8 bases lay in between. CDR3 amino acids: CASSEGLDTGELFF. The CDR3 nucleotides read TGTGCCAGCAGTGAGGGCCTTGACACCGGGGAGCTGTTTTTT.

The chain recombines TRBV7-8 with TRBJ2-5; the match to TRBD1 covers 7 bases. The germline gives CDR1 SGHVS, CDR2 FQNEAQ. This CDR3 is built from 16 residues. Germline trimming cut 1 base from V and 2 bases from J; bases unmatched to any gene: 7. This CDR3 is CASSLDLTGKQETQYF. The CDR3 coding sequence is TGTGCCAGCAGCTTAGACCTGACAGGGAAACAAGAGACCCAGTACTTC.

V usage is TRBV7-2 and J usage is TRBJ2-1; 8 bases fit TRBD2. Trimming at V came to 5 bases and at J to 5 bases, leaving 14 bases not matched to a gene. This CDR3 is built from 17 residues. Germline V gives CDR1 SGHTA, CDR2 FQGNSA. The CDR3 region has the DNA TGTGCCAGCAGCCGCCGCGGGGGCGGGGGGTCAAACAATGAGCAGTTCTTC. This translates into CASSRRGGGGSNNEQFF.

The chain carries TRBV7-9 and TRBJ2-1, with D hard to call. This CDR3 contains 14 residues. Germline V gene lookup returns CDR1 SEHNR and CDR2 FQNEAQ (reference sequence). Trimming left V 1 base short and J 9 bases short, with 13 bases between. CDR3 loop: CASSLVYPSGEQFF. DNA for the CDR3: TGTGCCAGCAGCTTAGTTTACCCCTCCGGTGAGCAGTTCTTC. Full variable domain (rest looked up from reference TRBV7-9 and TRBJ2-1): DTGVSQNPRHKITKRGQNVTFRCDPISEHNRLYWYRQTLGQGPEFLTYFQNEAQLEKSRLLSDRFSAERPKGSFSTLEIQRTEQGDSAMYLCASSLVYPSGEQFFGPGTRLTVL.